This T cell receptor beta chain was profiled in a study of blood T cell repertoires in COVID-19. Overall study context: Collection of acute and convalescent COVID-19 samples took place in the United States, Italy and Spain. In each case, the material was cDNA or gDNA derived from T cells, B-cell-depleted T cells, or PBMCs.

Per the original methods: Amplified reference gene primers provided the basis for estimating nucleated cell counts. TCRdb's copy holds only in-frame clones and misses some; the assay was immunoSEQ multiplex PCR. That table supplies the V and J calls and clone size; D and trimming were determined from the DNA. There are about 260,000 clones in the sample; over 75% occur only once, and under 2.5% lies in the top ten. CDR1 and CDR2 (germline): SGHAT, FQNNGV. This CDR3 comprises 15 residues. V lost 6 bases and J lost 0, with 14 bases in between. The receptor was isolated from a woman in her forties or fifties with acute or convalescent COVID-19. The V gene is TRBV11-2, the J gene TRBJ1-2, with a possible D match to TRBD1 (6 bases). What was sequenced was peripheral blood. Here the CDR3 DNA reads TGTGCCAGCAGTTCTGGGGGCCTCTCTAACTATGGCTACACCTTC. Translating it yields CASSSGGLSNYGYTF.